This T cell receptor beta chain was sequenced in a study of T cells in Graves' hyperthyroidism and ophthalmopathy. The V gene's germline CDR1 is LNHNV and CDR2 YYDKDF (reference sequence). The CDR3 contains 13 residues. V shed 0 bases and J shed 3 bases, with 6 bases lying between them. This clonotype was found many times. What was amplified from RNA transcripts were TCR beta CDR3 regions. Researchers ran a first-round RT-PCR on the TCR CDR3 using the HTBI primer set. TCRdb reprocessed the multiplex PCR reads via MiXCR and lists one record per CDR3 protein. The sample lists 350,000 or so distinct CDR3 sequences, 15% to 20% occurring once.

Sample: blood. The sequence was collected from a middle-aged woman with Graves' ophthalmopathy. The chain joins TRBV15 to TRBJ2-7; D gene uncertain. CDR3 nucleotide sequence: TGTGCCACCAGCAGAGATGGGAACTACGAGCAGTACTTC. It encodes CATSRDGNYEQYF.